What follows are 6 T cell receptor beta chains derived from one specimen sequenced in a study of breast tumors, draining lymph nodes, adjacent tissues. Breast cancer patients provided tissue from their axillary draining lymph nodes. TCRdb reprocessed the multiplex PCR reads via MiXCR and lists one record per CDR3 protein. The sample lists roughly 260,000 distinct CDR3 sequences; 30% were seen once. Sequencing was performed on axillary lymph node tissue. The receptors originated from a female donor with breast cancer. Some clones in this sample may be carry-over from other donors' samples.

Of note for this clonotype: The CDR3 does not close with the conserved phenylalanine or tryptophan, likely indicating a read error. It is unclear where the CDR3 begins or ends on the DNA, so no DNA is shown, and the CDR3 is as TCRdb lists it. The rearrangement uses TRBV20-1 and TRBJ1-6; TRBD1 reflects the table's D call only, with no check against the DNA. CDR1 is DFQATT, CDR2 SNEGSKA, per germline (reference sequence). The CDR3 spans 12 amino acids, including both terminal residues. The CDR3: CSARTVNSPPHL.

In its sample, this clonotype was seen a few times. The chain is built from TRBV28 and TRBJ2-5; no reliable D call. V was trimmed by 6 bases and J by 0 bases, leaving 14 bases between them. There are 15 residues in the CDR3. Per the germline V gene, CDR1 is MDHEN and CDR2 is SYDVKM. CDR3 nucleotide sequence: TGTGCCAGCAGCCGCACAAGAACGTACCAAGAGACCCAGTACTTC. This sequence encodes CASSRTRTYQETQYF. The full variable domain, in which reference TRBV28 and TRBJ2-5 provide the parts outside the CDR3, is DVKVTQSSRYLVKRTGEKVFLECVQDMDHENMFWYRQDPGLGLRLIYFSYDVKMKEKGDIPEGYSVSREKKERFSLILESASTNQTSMYLCASSRTRTYQETQYFGPGTRLLVL.

To note about this clonotype: Mismatch with germline at one junction end may stem from a read error. This sequence joins TRBV7-7 and TRBJ2-1, with 10 nucleotides matching TRBD2. The CDR3 loop spans 15 amino acids. Germline V gene data show CDR1 as SSHAT and CDR2 as FNYEAQ (reference sequence). The CDR3 nucleotides are TGTGCTAGCAGCTTAGCGGGGGGATCCGGCAATGAGCAGTTCTTC. It is translated as CASSLAGGSGNEQFF. Drawing the rest from reference TRBV7-7 and TRBJ2-1, the complete variable domain is GAGVSQSPRYKVTKRGQDVTLRCDPISSHATLYWYQQALGQGPEFLTYFNYEAQPDKSGLPSDRFSAERPEGSISTLTIQRTEQRDSAMYRCASSLAGGSGNEQFFGPGTRLTVL.

The chain combines TRBV6-6 with TRBJ2-7, with D hard to call. CDR3 length equals 12 residues. Germline V CDR1 and CDR2: MNHNY, SVGAGI (reference sequence). Trimming took off 5 bases at V and 6 bases at J, with 11 bases between the two ends. As DNA, the CDR3 is TGTGCCAGCAGTCCCGACGAGGTCGAGCAGTACTTC. Its protein is CASSPDEVEQYF.

This clonotype was picked up many times. V and J are TRBV11-2 and TRBJ2-3; TRBD2 matches 7 bases. The CDR3 loop spans 14 amino acids. Germline loops: CDR1 SGHAT, CDR2 FQNNGV. The trim removed 5 bases at V and 4 bases at J, leaving 6 bases unmatched. CDR3 sequence: CASSLRLASDTQYF. The CDR3 DNA is TGTGCCAGCAGCCTCAGACTAGCCTCAGATACGCAGTATTTT.

At least ten counts were recorded for this clonotype. The chain joins TRBV7-2 to TRBJ2-7; 15 bases are a match to TRBD2. The CDR3 length is 16 residues. Germline V gene sequence: CDR1 SGHTA, CDR2 FQGNSA. The J segment lost 5 bases and the V segment lost 4 bases, leaving 6 bases of the junction unmatched. CDR3 nucleotides: TGTGCCAGCAGCTCGACCGGGACTAGCGGGAGGAACGAGCAGTACTTC. Translating it yields CASSSTGTSGRNEQYF.